Listed below are T cell receptor beta chains from one sample, sequenced in a study of cytomegalovirus exposure and HLA in healthy donors. Profiling relied on immunoSEQ multiplex PCR, and the TCRdb table lists in-frame clones only, not all of them. Here the sample spans some 120,000 clones, around four fifths being singletons. The specimen sequenced was PBMCs. Receptors originate from a male donor in good health and CMV-seropositive. Both conserved end residues are part of each CDR3. A D gene is named only where the DNA matches it firmly. Size is stated for part of the rows, as once, few or many counts, or as a class when the clone is expanded.

NA	TRBV7-2	TRBJ2-1	TRBD2	TGTGCCAGCAGCCCGGGACTAGCGGGATCCTACAATGAGCAGTTCTTC	CASSPGLAGSYNEQFF
once	TRBV7-9	TRBJ1-2	NA	TGTGCCAGCAGCCCTGAGGGGGTCCAGGGTACTTATGGCTACACCTTC	CASSPEGVQGTYGYTF
NA	TRBV29-1	TRBJ2-7	TRBD2	TGCAGCGTTGAGGGTGGGGGGGGATCCTACGAGCAGTACTTC	CSVEGGGGSYEQYF
NA	TRBV6-5	TRBJ2-7	NA	TGTGCCAGCAGTTACGGGGACTCCTACGAGCAGTACTTC	CASSYGDSYEQYF
NA	TRBV14	TRBJ1-6	NA	TGTGCCAGCAGCCAAACCTTCACAGCCTCCTATAATTCACCCCTCCACTTT	CASSQTFTASYNSPLHF
NA	TRBV9	TRBJ2-3	TRBD2	TGTGCCAGCAGCCTTGACACTAGCGCGAGCACAGATACGCAGTATTTT	CASSLDTSASTDTQYF
NA	TRBV27	TRBJ2-7	TRBD1	TGTGCCAGCAGCCCGACAGGGCCTACGGACTACGAGCAGTACTTC	CASSPTGPTDYEQYF
NA	TRBV6-5	TRBJ2-7	NA	TGTGCCACCTACCCAGGTTCCTACGAGCAGTACTTC	CATYPGSYEQYF
NA	TRBV6-1	TRBJ1-2	TRBD1	TGTGCCAGCAGTGAAGCTTTTGGAGGGGGCGATGGCTACACCTTC	CASSEAFGGGDGYTF
few	TRBV7-3	TRBJ2-7	NA	TGTGCCAGCAGCTTAGACTTCGGTAGGGAGCAGTACTTC	CASSLDFGREQYF
NA	TRBV6-5	TRBJ2-7	TRBD1	TGTGCCAGCAGTTTACAGGGGGCGGAGGAGCAGTACTTC	CASSLQGAEEQYF
NA	TRBV5-1	TRBJ2-1	TRBD2	TGCGCCAGCAGCTGGACTAGCGGGAGGGACAATGAGCAGTTCTTC	CASSWTSGRDNEQFF
NA	TRBV6-5	TRBJ1-2	NA	TGTGCCAGCAGACAGGTAGTGGGGGCCTATGGCTACACCTTC	CASRQVVGAYGYTF
NA	TRBV19	TRBJ1-4	NA	TGTGCCAGTACTCTACGGGGGTCTGAAAAACTGTTTTTT	CASTLRGSEKLFF
NA	TRBV30	TRBJ1-5	NA	TGTGCCTGGACCAGGGGCCCCAATCAGCCCCAGCATTTT	CAWTRGPNQPQHF
NA	TRBV27	TRBJ1-5	NA	TGTGCCAGCAGTTTATATGGTCAGGGCCAGGGCAATCAGCCCCAGCATTTT	CASSLYGQGQGNQPQHF
NA	TRBV11-3	TRBJ2-3	NA	TGTGCCAGCAGCCCAGGGGGGGATACGCAGTATTTT	CASSPGGDTQYF
NA	TRBV28	TRBJ2-7	TRBD1	TGTGCCACCCGACAGAAAGGGACAGGGGGTTTCTACGAGCAGTACTTC	CATRQKGTGGFYEQYF
NA	TRBV7-2	TRBJ2-1	TRBD2	TGTGCCAGCAGCCCTAGGATAGCGGGTGTCTCCTACAATGAGCAGTTCTTC	CASSPRIAGVSYNEQFF
NA	TRBV20-1	TRBJ2-7	TRBD2	TGCAGTGCTAGGGGGGGGGTCGAGCAGTACTTC	CSARGGVEQYF
once	TRBV7-9	TRBJ1-1	TRBD1	TGTTCCAGCAGCCCTCCCTCGGACAGGCAAGCTTTCTTT	CSSSPPSDRQAFF
NA	TRBV19	TRBJ2-7	NA	TGTGCCGGTCGACTCCGGGAGAGGGTCTACGAGCAGTACTTC	CAGRLRERVYEQYF
NA	TRBV19	TRBJ2-1	NA	TGTGCCAGTAGTATTCGTGAGGGAGCCCACTCCTACAATGAGCAGTTCTTC	CASSIREGAHSYNEQFF
NA	TRBV7-2	TRBJ2-5	NA	TGTGCCAGCAGCTTAGAGGGGTGGAAGGGAGAGACCCAGTACTTC	CASSLEGWKGETQYF
NA	TRBV30	TRBJ2-1	TRBD2	TGTGCCTGGAGTAAGCCCTCTCGGGAGCGGGAGAATGAGCAGTTCTTC	CAWSKPSRERENEQFF
NA	TRBV11-2	TRBJ2-2	NA	TGTGCCAGCAGCTTCCTCGACAGCACCGGGGAGCTGTTTTTT	CASSFLDSTGELFF
NA	TRBV19	TRBJ2-1	NA	TGTGCCAGTAGTATTAAACGAGGTTTATTGAGCTCCTACAATGAGCAGTTCTTC	CASSIKRGLLSSYNEQFF
NA	TRBV7-9	TRBJ2-5	TRBD2	TGTTCCAGCAGCCCCGGGACTAGCGGGAGCAGAAGGGAGACCCAGTACTTC	CSSSPGTSGSRRETQYF
NA	TRBV27	TRBJ2-7	NA	TGTGCCAGCAGTTTTGGGGCTAGATACGAGCAGTACTTC	CASSFGARYEQYF
NA	TRBV9	TRBJ2-1	NA	TGTGCCAGCAGCGTAGCAGGCAGGGGTTCCTACAATGAGCAGTTCTTC	CASSVAGRGSYNEQFF
NA	TRBV28	TRBJ2-3	NA	TGTGCCAGCAGTCCAGGACAGATAGCTAGCACAGATACGCAGTATTTT	CASSPGQIASTDTQYF
NA	TRBV21-1	TRBJ2-2	NA	TGTGCCAGCGGAGGCGCCCCTTCCGGGGAGCTGTTTTTT	CASGGAPSGELFF
once	TRBV28	TRBJ2-4	NA	TGTGCCAGCAGCTTCCAACCGGGACTAGCCAAAAACATTCAGTACTTC	CASSFQPGLAKNIQYF
few	TRBV5-4	TRBJ1-6	NA	TGTGCCAGCAGCTTGGAGGACAGTAATAATTCACCCCTCCACTTT	CASSLEDSNNSPLHF
few	TRBV9	TRBJ2-3	TRBD2	TGTGCCAGCAGCTTCCGGACTAGCGGTAGCACAGATACGCAGTATTTT	CASSFRTSGSTDTQYF
NA	TRBV7-9	TRBJ2-2	TRBD1	TGTGCCAGCAGCTCGCCGGGACAGGAGAACACCGGGGAGCTGTTTTTT	CASSSPGQENTGELFF
NA	TRBV10-3	TRBJ2-1	TRBD2	TGTGCCATCGGAACTAGCGATTACAATGAGCAGTTCTTC	CAIGTSDYNEQFF
NA	TRBV29-1	TRBJ2-2	TRBD2	TGCAGCGTTCGGGGGGGACTGGGGAACACCGGGGAGCTGTTTTTT	CSVRGGLGNTGELFF
few	TRBV2	TRBJ1-5	NA	TGTGCCAGCAGTGAAGGAGGAGGCAGCCGACAGCCCCAGCATTTT	CASSEGGGSRQPQHF
NA	TRBV4-3	TRBJ2-3	TRBD2	TGCGCCAGCAGCCAAGGGGGTCCATCCCGGGAGGCGGATACGCAGTATTTT	CASSQGGPSREADTQYF
NA	TRBV29-1	TRBJ2-7	NA	TGCAGCGTTGAGCAGGGTTTGCGCGAGCAGTACTTC	CSVEQGLREQYF
few	TRBV30	TRBJ1-5	TRBD1	TGTGCCTGGAGTCGGGGGACAGATAGCAATCAGCCCCAGCATTTT	CAWSRGTDSNQPQHF
NA	TRBV6-6	TRBJ2-5	NA	TGTGCCAGCAGTTACTCGAAAGGGAGAGAGACCCAGTACTTC	CASSYSKGRETQYF
NA	TRBV5-5	TRBJ2-7	NA	TGTGCCAGCAGCCCTACCGACCCCCCGGGCTCCTACGAGCAGTACTTC	CASSPTDPPGSYEQYF
NA	TRBV10-3	TRBJ2-2	TRBD1	TGTGCCATCAGTGGGGGACAGGCGCGTAACACCGGGGAGCTGTTTTTT	CAISGGQARNTGELFF
NA	TRBV19	TRBJ2-2	TRBD2	TGTGCCAGTAGTATGAGCCCAGCGGGGGCCGCCGGGGAGCTGTTTTTT	CASSMSPAGAAGELFF